This TCR beta chain was captured by sequencing in a study of blood T cell repertoires in COVID-19. Study-wide background: Acute and convalescent COVID-19 specimens originated in the United States, Italy and Spain. PBMCs, B-cell-depleted T cells, or T cells were the source of the cDNA or gDNA that made up the material.

Living in 24 US areas, the participants were between about 18 and 100 years of age. What the recovered Cohort 3 donors had was two negative PCRs, clearance, or symptom resolution. Profiled with immunoSEQ multiplex PCR; TCRdb holds only in-frame clones, not every one. The table shows 150,000 to 200,000 clones, with 70% to 90% occurring only once. V lost 5 bases, J lost 3 bases, and 8 bases lay in between. The germline V gene encodes CDR1 SGHNT and CDR2 YENEEA. The CDR3 is 12 residues long. Sequenced: PBMCs or T cells enriched from blood (not recorded which). The sequence came from a man aged 35 to 55 who had recovered from COVID-19. The genes are TRBV11-3 and TRBJ2-7; D perhaps matches TRBD1 (5 bases). CDR3 bases: TGTGCCAGCAGCCCAACAGGCTACGAGCAGTACGTC. This gives the protein CASSPTGYEQYV.